The 29 T cell receptor beta chains in this list originate from one sample, sequenced in a study of cytomegalovirus exposure and HLA in healthy donors. The study ran its PCR with 60 Vbeta and 13 Jbeta primers. Profiling relied on immunoSEQ multiplex PCR, and the TCRdb table lists in-frame clones only, not all of them. The sample carries around 100,000 clones, about 86% recorded once. Input material: PBMCs. These receptors were obtained from a woman between 70 and 85 years old in good health and CMV-seropositive.

This clone was found once. At one boundary the junction diverges from the germline segment, which might be a read error. The chain recombines TRBV7-9 with TRBJ2-1; 10 bases are a match to TRBD2. Germline CDR1 and CDR2: SEHNR and FQNEAQ (reference sequence). CDR3 length: 18 amino acids. CDR3 residues: CSSSLGGLAGAGLGEQFF. CDR3 sequence (DNA): TGTTCCAGCAGCTTAGGTGGGCTAGCGGGAGCTGGGTTGGGTGAGCAGTTCTTC.

The V call is TRBV9, the J call TRBJ2-2; unclear D gene. The CDR3 totals 16 residues. Trimming shortened V by 1 base and J by 2 bases, and 12 bases separated the two germline ends. Germline CDR1 reads SGDLS; CDR2 reads YYNGEE. In DNA form, the CDR3 reads TGTGCCAGCAGCGTAAGTGACTTAATAAACACCGGGGAGCTGTTTTTT. Amino acid sequence: CASSVSDLINTGELFF.

The rearrangement joins TRBV27 to TRBJ2-7, with 8 positions matching TRBD2. Germline V gene data show CDR1 as MNHEY and CDR2 as SMNVEV (reference sequence). The CDR3 is 15 amino acids. After removal of 5 bases from V and 3 bases from J, the junction contained 9 bases not matched to a gene. The CDR3 protein is CASSPYTGTSYEQYF. CDR3 DNA sequence: TGTGCCAGCAGTCCTTACACGGGGACTAGCTACGAGCAGTACTTC.

The CDR3 sequence: CSVGRGITGELFF. The CDR3 nucleotides are TGCAGCGTGGGGAGGGGTATCACCGGGGAGCTGTTTTTT. The chain couples TRBV29-1 to TRBJ2-2, with 7 bases that match TRBD2. V shed 6 bases and J 4 bases; nucleotides not matched to a gene: 5. This CDR3 has 13 amino acids. Looked up from germline, CDR1 is SQVTM and CDR2 is ANQGSEA.

The rearrangement joins TRBV28 to TRBJ2-3; 13 nucleotides agree with TRBD2. Germline V gene data show CDR1 as MDHEN and CDR2 as SYDVKM. The CDR3 has 16 residues. The junction had 3 bases not matched to a gene; V was cut back by 4 bases and J by 2 bases. In DNA, the CDR3 is TGTGCCAGCAGTTACGGGACTAGCGGGAACACAGATACGCAGTATTTT. Its translation is CASSYGTSGNTDTQYF. The whole variable domain, remainder taken from reference TRBV28 and TRBJ2-3, is DVKVTQSSRYLVKRTGEKVFLECVQDMDHENMFWYRQDPGLGLRLIYFSYDVKMKEKGDIPEGYSVSREKKERFSLILESASTNQTSMYLCASSYGTSGNTDTQYFGPGTRLTVL.

This chain connects TRBV30 to TRBJ2-5; 8 bases line up with TRBD1. The V gene end was trimmed by 0 bases and the J gene end by 4 bases; junction bases not matched to a gene: 4. Germline CDR1 GTSNPN, CDR2 SVGIG (reference sequence). There are 14 residues in the CDR3. This CDR3 is CAWSVRTGRETQYF. As DNA, the CDR3 is TGTGCCTGGAGTGTCCGGACAGGGAGAGAGACCCAGTACTTC. Filled out from reference TRBV30 and TRBJ2-5, the complete variable domain reads SQTIHQWPATLVQPVGSPLSLECTVEGTSNPNLYWYRQAAGRGLQLLFYSVGIGQISSEVPQNLSASRPQDRQFILSSKKLLLSDSGFYLCAWSVRTGRETQYFGPGTRLLVL.

V usage is TRBV27 and J usage is TRBJ2-7, with 11 positions matching TRBD1. The CDR3 is 16 amino acids. From germline, CDR1 is MNHEY and CDR2 SMNVEV (reference sequence). Trimming cost V 5 bases and J 3 bases; bases outside gene matches: 9. The CDR3 loop is CASSRESGTGGYEQYF. The CDR3 nucleotides are TGTGCCAGCAGTCGCGAATCCGGGACAGGGGGCTACGAGCAGTACTTC.

The chain carries TRBV11-3 and TRBJ2-4; TRBD2 aligns across 9 bases. CDR3 length: 15 residues. Trimming took 2 bases from V and 8 from J; bases not matched to a gene: 7. CDR1 is SGHNT, CDR2 YENEEA, per germline. CDR3 residues: CASSLNPGLAYIQYF. CDR3 bases: TGTGCCAGCAGCTTAAATCCGGGACTAGCTTACATTCAGTACTTC.

This rearrangement joins TRBV28 to TRBJ2-1, with D unclear. V was pared by 7 bases and J by 4 bases, with 5 bases between. This CDR3 has 11 residues. Germline V gives CDR1 MDHEN, CDR2 SYDVKM. The CDR3 nucleotides read TGTGCCAGCACCTTTTACAATGAGCAGTTCTTC. Protein: CASTFYNEQFF.

This chain uses TRBV15 with TRBJ2-1; no firm D call. The CDR3 contains 16 residues. Germline V gives CDR1 LNHNV, CDR2 YYDKDF (reference sequence). V lost 5 bases to trimming and J lost 7 bases, with 21 bases between them. The CDR3: CATSRVPKAEANEQFF. The CDR3 nucleotides read TGTGCCACCAGCCGAGTCCCCAAGGCCGAGGCTAATGAGCAGTTCTTC.

The genes are TRBV5-1 and TRBJ2-3; 7 nucleotides align to TRBD1. Germline V lookup: CDR1 SGHRS, CDR2 YFSETQ. The CDR3 runs 15 residues. The junction had 7 bases not matched to a gene; V was cut back by 3 bases and J by 3 bases. For the CDR3, the DNA is TGCGCCAGCAGCTCGACAGGGTCTATGACAGATACGCAGTATTTT. Protein sequence: CASSSTGSMTDTQYF.

The chain uses TRBV9 and TRBJ2-5; D uncertain. Gene TRBJ2-7 matches the end of the DNA better, so the J call may be wrong. The CDR3 extends over 12 amino acids. Germline CDR1 SGDLS, CDR2 YYNGEE. CDR3 loop: CASSDNSYEQYF. The CDR3 DNA reads TGTGCCAGCTCCGACAACTCCTACGAGCAGTACTTC.

The rearrangement links TRBV18 to TRBJ1-2; 9 bases map to TRBD1. Germline V lookup: CDR1 KGHSH, CDR2 LQKENI. V shed 5 bases and J 7 bases; nucleotides not matched to a gene: 5. This CDR3 spans 13 amino acids. The CDR3 coding sequence is TGTGCCAGCTCAGGGACAGGGATACTTGGCTACACCTTC. It encodes CASSGTGILGYTF. Combining the CDR3 with reference TRBV18 and TRBJ1-2 gives the whole variable domain NAGVMQNPRHLVRRRGQEARLRCSPMKGHSHVYWYRQLPEEGLKFMVYLQKENIIDESGMPKERFSAEFPKEGPSILRIQQVVRGDSAAYFCASSGTGILGYTFGSGTRLTVV.

The V call is TRBV7-2, the J call TRBJ2-7, with a weak D call TRBD2 (6 bases). CDR1 and CDR2 from the germline V gene are SGHTA and FQGNSA. CDR3 length equals 16 residues. The V and J ends lost 0 bases and 1 base respectively, with 13 bases between them. The CDR3 DNA reads as TGTGCCAGCAGCTTAGCGGCTAGCGCCCCTTCCTACGAGCAGTACTTC. Its translation is CASSLAASAPSYEQYF.

The V and J genes are TRBV7-9 and TRBJ2-7; D might be TRBD1 (6 bases). The V gene's germline CDR1 is SEHNR and CDR2 FQNEAQ (reference sequence). V shed 5 bases and J shed 6 bases, with 14 bases lying between them. The CDR3 sequence is 13 residues long. The DNA for the CDR3 is TGTGCCAGCAGCCAGACAGGTCTCAGCGAGCAGTACTTC. Its translation: CASSQTGLSEQYF.

This clone appeared once. In DNA form, the CDR3 reads TGTGCCAGCAGTGAAGCGGCGGGAAACGGTGGCTACACCTTC. This sequence encodes CASSEAAGNGGYTF. V and J are TRBV6-1 and TRBJ1-2; unclear D gene. There are 14 residues in the CDR3. V shed 0 bases and J shed 7 bases, with 12 bases lying between them. Germline assignment: CDR1 MNHNS and CDR2 SASEGT.

The genes are TRBV7-2 and TRBJ1-5; the D is unclear. V was clipped by 8 bases and J by 2 bases, with 16 bases between them. The germline CDR1 and CDR2 sequences are SGHTA and FQGNSA. The CDR3 covers 15 residues. Here the CDR3 reads CASARGGFGNQPQHF. The DNA for the CDR3 is TGTGCCAGCGCCCGGGGAGGGTTTGGCAATCAGCCCCAGCATTTT. The full variable domain, completed using reference TRBV7-2 and TRBJ1-5, is GAGVSQSPSNKVTEKGKDVELRCDPISGHTALYWYRQSLGQGLEFLIYFQGNSAPDKSGLPSDRFSAERTGGSVSTLTIQRTQQEDSAVYLCASARGGFGNQPQHFGDGTRLSIL.

This rearrangement joins TRBV18 to TRBJ2-7; D may be TRBD1 (6 bases). CDR1 is KGHSH, CDR2 LQKENI, per germline. The CDR3 is made up of 13 amino acids. V was cut by 0 bases and J by 4 bases, with 7 bases left in between. The CDR3 protein is CASSPPQGYEQYF. Written as DNA, the CDR3 is TGTGCCAGCTCACCACCCCAGGGGTACGAGCAGTACTTC. The full variable domain, completed using reference TRBV18 and TRBJ2-7, is NAGVMQNPRHLVRRRGQEARLRCSPMKGHSHVYWYRQLPEEGLKFMVYLQKENIIDESGMPKERFSAEFPKEGPSILRIQQVVRGDSAAYFCASSPPQGYEQYFGPGTRLTVT.

V usage is TRBV7-9 and J usage is TRBJ2-7; 11 nucleotides line up with TRBD1. This CDR3 contains 14 residues. Per germline, CDR1 SEHNR and CDR2 FQNEAQ (reference sequence). V lost 8 bases to trimming and J lost 4 bases; unmatched junction nucleotides: 7. The CDR3 spells CASGGGQGGYEQYF. CDR3 DNA sequence: TGTGCCAGCGGGGGGGGACAGGGGGGATACGAGCAGTACTTC.

The chain joins TRBV10-2 to TRBJ1-4; D possibly corresponds to TRBD1 (5 bases). Germline V gene lookup returns CDR1 WSHSY and CDR2 SAAADI. Trimming removed 5 bases at V and 0 bases at J, with 10 bases between. This CDR3 has 15 amino acids. CDR3 region: CASSRQSATNEKLFF. CDR3 sequence (DNA): TGCGCCAGCAGTAGACAGAGTGCAACTAATGAAAAACTGTTTTTT.

V usage is TRBV4-3 and J usage is TRBJ1-1, with 7 bases matching TRBD1. The ends lost 4 bases at V and 5 bases at J; junction bases unmatched: 10. Germline loops: CDR1 LGHNA, CDR2 YSLEER. The CDR3 runs 15 residues. CDR3 DNA sequence: TGCGCCAGCAGCCGCCAGAGGACAGGTTCGACTGAAGCTTTCTTT. Its protein is CASSRQRTGSTEAFF.

This sequence joins TRBV30 and TRBJ1-2, with 7 bases lining up with TRBD1. The V and J ends lost 4 bases and 8 bases, in that order; junction bases with no gene match: 7. From germline, CDR1 is GTSNPN and CDR2 SVGIG (reference sequence). CDR3 length equals 12 residues. This chain's CDR3 is CAWTGGFLGYTF. CDR3 nucleotides: TGTGCCTGGACAGGGGGATTCCTCGGCTACACCTTC.

The V and J genes are TRBV7-9 and TRBJ1-2, with 9 bases fitting TRBD1. Per the germline V gene, CDR1 is SEHNR and CDR2 is FQNEAQ (reference sequence). Losses at the gene ends were 4 bases for V and 5 bases for J; bases not matched to a gene: 5. The CDR3 runs 14 residues. CDR3 region: CASSYPTGGYGYTF. Here the CDR3 DNA reads TGTGCCAGCAGCTACCCGACAGGGGGATATGGCTACACCTTC.

The V and J genes are TRBV5-1 and TRBJ2-2; 14 bases match TRBD2. The junction had 5 bases not matched to a gene; V was cut back by 0 bases and J by 7 bases. This CDR3 spans 17 amino acids. Per the germline V gene, CDR1 is SGHRS and CDR2 is YFSETQ. The chain's CDR3 is CASSLDPGLAGVGELFF. CDR3 DNA: TGCGCCAGCAGCTTGGACCCGGGACTAGCGGGAGTCGGGGAGCTGTTTTTT. The full variable domain, completed using reference TRBV5-1 and TRBJ2-2, is KAGVTQTPRYLIKTRGQQVTLSCSPISGHRSVSWYQQTPGQGLQFLFEYFSETQRNKGNFPGRFSGRQFSNSRSEMNVSTLELGDSALYLCASSLDPGLAGVGELFFGEGSRLTVL.

The rearrangement uses TRBV4-3 and TRBJ2-1, with TRBD2 matching 10 bases. This CDR3 is built from 17 residues. Germline V gene sequence: CDR1 LGHNA, CDR2 YSLEER. V lost 1 base to trimming and J lost 8 bases; unmatched junction nucleotides: 11. DNA of the CDR3: TGCGCCAGCAGCCAAGCCAGGGGAGCGGGAGGGCTCGATGAGCAGTTCTTC. Translation gives CASSQARGAGGLDEQFF.

V is TRBV4-3 and J is TRBJ2-1, with a tentative D call TRBD2 (6 bases). Germline CDR1 LGHNA, CDR2 YSLEER. This CDR3 has 14 residues. V lost 6 bases to trimming and J lost 6 bases, with 15 bases between them. This chain's CDR3 is CASRVEEGSNEQFF. For the CDR3, the DNA is TGCGCCAGCAGGGTTGAGGAGGGGAGCAATGAGCAGTTCTTC.

V usage is TRBV5-4 and J usage is TRBJ2-2; 8 bases align to TRBD2. CDR1 is SGHNT and CDR2 is YYREEE in the germline V gene (reference sequence). The V and J ends lost 4 bases and 4 bases, in that order; junction bases with no gene match: 9. The CDR3 runs 16 residues. CDR3: CASSAAGTRLTGELFF. Here the CDR3 DNA reads TGTGCCAGCAGCGCGGCCGGGACTAGACTCACCGGGGAGCTGTTTTTT.

The rearrangement links TRBV19 to TRBJ2-3; TRBD2 matches 9 bases. Losses at the gene ends were 3 bases for V and 4 bases for J; bases not matched to a gene: 8. CDR3 size: 16 residues. Germline loops: CDR1 LNHDA, CDR2 SQIVND (reference sequence). The CDR3 spells CASSMGLAGRSDTQYF. Written as DNA, the CDR3 is TGTGCCAGTAGTATGGGGCTAGCGGGAAGATCAGATACGCAGTATTTT.

This chain links TRBV5-1 with TRBJ1-5; 7 bases line up with TRBD1. V was clipped by 2 bases and J by 6 bases; unmatched bases: 5. Germline V gene sequence: CDR1 SGHRS, CDR2 YFSETQ. This CDR3 region has 14 residues. In DNA, the CDR3 is TGCGCCAGCAGCTTAACAGGGGACGGTCAGCCCCAGCATTTT. This encodes CASSLTGDGQPQHF.